Listed below are T cell receptor beta chains from one sample, sequenced in a study of blood T cell repertoires in COVID-19. The method was immunoSEQ multiplex PCR; TCRdb's version includes in-frame clones alone and lacks a portion of them. The data hold about 170,000 clones, with around four fifths observed a single time. Sample: peripheral blood. The receptors come from a woman of 80 years or more with COVID-19, enrolled during active disease. CDR3s include the opening cysteine and the closing phenylalanine or tryptophan.

v_gene	CDR3aa
TRBV5-1	CASSRPGGEQFF
TRBV5-4	CASSLVGAAEYNEQFF
TRBV2	CASRGLANRHNEQFF
TRBV5-1	CASRYAMSGADEQYF
TRBV11-2	CASSLDLSGEQFF
TRBV10-3	CAISERTKNTGELFF
TRBV20-1	CSASSDRAGYF
TRBV18	CASSPLQGIAEAFF
TRBV7-9	CASSLDVQRGNEKLFF
TRBV5-4	CASSLGSPGQGNHYGYTF
TRBV5-6	CASSLGVSGANVLTF
TRBV5-4	CASSSGTSGGISTDTQYF
TRBV7-3	CASSTFSDTQYF
TRBV2	CASTDSEYQETQYF
TRBV5-1	CASSFTLTGSAGNTIYF
TRBV5-6	CASSAGTNSGYTF
TRBV4-2	CASSQAGTSGYEQYF
TRBV29-1	CSVDDWFGNTEAFF